This T cell receptor beta chain was documented in a study of OX40 agonist ivuxolimab in advanced cancers. Sampling of blood occurred at baseline, cycle 4 day 1, and cycle 7 day 1. Generated by immunoSEQ multiplex PCR, the TCRdb table keeps only in-frame clones and is missing some. The repertoire holds some 62,000 clones, with just under 85% as singletons. Germline V CDR1 and CDR2: KGHSH, LQKENI. CDR3 length: 15 amino acids. Trimming stripped 3 bases from V and 4 bases from J, with 13 bases between. This clone was counted a few times. The input for sequencing was CD4+ or CD8+ T cells sorted from blood, taken in a trial of the OX40 agonist ivuxolimab. The V gene is TRBV18, the J gene TRBJ1-3; D is ambiguous. The clonotype was recovered from an adult with an advanced solid tumor such as melanoma, head and neck, liver or kidney cancer. The CDR3 here is CASSPGLVLGNTIYF. CDR3 nucleotides: TGTGCCAGCTCACCGGGTCTTGTGCTGGGAAACACCATATATTTT.